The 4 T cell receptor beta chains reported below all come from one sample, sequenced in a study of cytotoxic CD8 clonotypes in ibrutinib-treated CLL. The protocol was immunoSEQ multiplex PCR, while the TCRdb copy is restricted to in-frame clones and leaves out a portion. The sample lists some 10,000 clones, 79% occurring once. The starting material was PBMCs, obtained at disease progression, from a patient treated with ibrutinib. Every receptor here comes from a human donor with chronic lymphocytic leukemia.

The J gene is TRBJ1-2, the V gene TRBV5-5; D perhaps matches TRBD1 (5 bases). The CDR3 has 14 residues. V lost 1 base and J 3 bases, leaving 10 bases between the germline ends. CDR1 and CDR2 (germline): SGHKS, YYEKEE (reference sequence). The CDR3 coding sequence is TGTGCCAGCAGCTTGACAGGAGACCACTATGGCTACACCTTC. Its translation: CASSLTGDHYGYTF.

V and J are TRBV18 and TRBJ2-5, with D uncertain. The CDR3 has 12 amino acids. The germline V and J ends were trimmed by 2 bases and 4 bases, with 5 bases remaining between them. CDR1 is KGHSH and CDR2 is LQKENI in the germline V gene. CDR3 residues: CASSPNGETQYF. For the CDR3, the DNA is TGTGCCAGCTCACCAAACGGAGAGACCCAGTACTTC.

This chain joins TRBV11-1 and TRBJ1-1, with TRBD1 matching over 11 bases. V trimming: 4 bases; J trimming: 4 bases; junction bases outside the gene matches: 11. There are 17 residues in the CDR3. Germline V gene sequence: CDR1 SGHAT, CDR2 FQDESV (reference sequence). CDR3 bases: TGTGCCAGCAGCTCCAAAAACCCGGGACAGGGGGGCACTGAAGCTTTCTTT. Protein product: CASSSKNPGQGGTEAFF.

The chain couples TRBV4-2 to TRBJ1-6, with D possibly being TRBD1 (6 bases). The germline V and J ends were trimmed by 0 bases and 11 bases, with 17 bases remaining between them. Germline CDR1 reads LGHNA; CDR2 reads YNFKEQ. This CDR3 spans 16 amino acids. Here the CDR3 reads CASSQDGRQGRTPLHF. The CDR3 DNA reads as TGTGCCAGCAGCCAAGATGGTAGGCAGGGGAGGACACCCCTCCACTTT.